What follows are 26 T cell receptor beta chains derived from one specimen sequenced in a study of blood T cells in healthy people across ages. The use of a sample-barcoded 5' primer and a J-beta primer mix characterized a second PCR of about 7 to 12 cycles. TCRdb ran MiXCR on the 5' RACE reads and lists one entry per CDR3 protein. The sample has roughly 1.5 million distinct CDR3 sequences; approximately 42% are singletons. Sequences were obtained from blood. The receptors were gathered from a young woman in good health.

This clonotype was counted only a few times. The genes are TRBV20-1 and TRBJ2-7; D not resolved. The CDR3 is 13 amino acids. Trimming removed 1 base at V and 3 bases at J, with 10 bases between. The V gene's germline CDR1 is DFQATT and CDR2 SNEGSKA (reference sequence). The CDR3 loop reads CSARGAVRYEQYF. Written as DNA, the CDR3 is TGCAGTGCTAGAGGGGCGGTGCGCTACGAGCAGTACTTC.

The chain combines TRBV4-3 with TRBJ1-6; 10 positions match TRBD1. This CDR3 spans 16 amino acids. Losses at the gene ends were 5 bases for V and 10 bases for J; bases not matched to a gene: 11. Germline CDR1 is LGHNA and CDR2 is YSLEER. The CDR3 region is CASSSQADRGQSPLHF. The CDR3 region has the DNA TGCGCCAGCAGCTCCCAGGCAGACAGGGGGCAATCACCCCTCCACTTT.

V is TRBV20-1 and J is TRBJ2-1; possible D gene TRBD2, 6 bases. Trimming took off 0 bases at V and 3 bases at J, with 12 bases between the two ends. Germline CDR1 reads DFQATT; CDR2 reads SNEGSKA (reference sequence). CDR3 size: 15 residues. CDR3 in DNA: TGCAGTGCTAGAGATTTGTCTAGCGTCTACAATGAGCAGTTCTTC. Protein product: CSARDLSSVYNEQFF.

CDR3 nucleotide sequence: TGCAGCGTTGAAGGCTACAACAATGAGCAGTACTTC. This sequence encodes CSVEGYNNEQYF. This chain connects TRBV29-1 to TRBJ2-7; D gene uncertain. Between the trimmed V and J ends, which lost 1 base and 7 bases, there was a span of 11 bases. The length of the CDR3 is 12 residues. The germline gives CDR1 SQVTM, CDR2 ANQGSEA.

The chain uses TRBV10-3 and TRBJ1-5, with TRBD1 identical over 7 bases. This CDR3 has 14 amino acids. CDR1 is ENHRY and CDR2 is SYGVKD in the germline V gene. Losses at the gene ends were 6 bases for V and 3 bases for J; bases not matched to a gene: 5. The CDR3 reads CAISKGTDNQPQHF. DNA of the CDR3: TGTGCCATCAGCAAGGGGACAGACAATCAGCCCCAGCATTTT.

The genes are TRBV24-1 and TRBJ2-5; D is ambiguous. The CDR3 contains 14 residues. Trimming removed 7 bases at V and 11 bases at J, with 22 bases between. Germline V gene data show CDR1 as KGHDR and CDR2 as SFDVKD. The CDR3 DNA sequence: TGTGCCACCAGCCAAGGTGGCTCCTACAATGAGCAGTACTTC. Translating it yields CATSQGGSYNEQYF.

In this sample, this clonotype turned up many times. V is TRBV4-3 and J is TRBJ2-3, with D unresolved. This CDR3 comprises 15 residues. V lost 0 bases, J lost 5 bases, and 12 bases lay in between. CDR1 LGHNA and CDR2 YSLEER come from the germline V gene. The CDR3 nucleotides are TGCGCCAGCAGCCAAGATCTACTCGCGCAAGATACGCAGTATTTT. Translation gives CASSQDLLAQDTQYF.

This chain connects TRBV27 to TRBJ2-7; no reliable D call. The CDR3 loop spans 16 amino acids. With 3 bases removed from V and 7 bases from J, the gap between germline ends came to 22 bases. Germline values: CDR1 MNHEY, CDR2 SMNVEV (reference sequence). The CDR3 coding sequence is TGTGCCAGCAGTTTCGGCTGGGTGAGCTCCTACAATGAGCAGTACTTC. Translation gives CASSFGWVSSYNEQYF.

The chain couples TRBV9 to TRBJ2-1; 11 bases align to TRBD2. The germline gives CDR1 SGDLS, CDR2 YYNGEE. With 0 bases clipped from V and 10 bases from J, the junction kept 6 bases outside the gene matches. This CDR3 region has 15 residues. The CDR3 bases are TGTGCCAGCAGCGTAGATGTCACTAGCGGGAGCGAGCAGTTCTTC. Translating it yields CASSVDVTSGSEQFF.

The CDR3 coding sequence is TGTGCCAGCAGTCACCCTCGGGACAGACCTTACGAGCAGTACTTC. Translating it yields CASSHPRDRPYEQYF. The rearrangement uses TRBV27 and TRBJ2-4; 7 bases fit TRBD1. The last part of the DNA fits TRBJ2-7 better; the J call may be wrong. Germline V lookup: CDR1 MNHEY, CDR2 SMNVEV (reference sequence). This CDR3 comprises 15 residues.

In regard to this clonotype: A junction boundary mismatches the germline segment, possibly from a read error. The chain couples TRBV12-3 or TRBV12-4 to TRBJ2-3; tentative D call: TRBD2 (6 bases). The CDR3 sequence is 14 residues long. CDR3 sequence (DNA): TGTGCCAGCAGTTTCGGAGGGAGTTCAGATACGCGGTATTTT. Its translation is CASSFGGSSDTRYF.

The V call is TRBV7-2, the J call TRBJ2-7; 9 bases fit TRBD2. The germline gives CDR1 SGHTA, CDR2 FQGNSA. V gave up 4 bases and J gave up 3 bases; unmatched junction bases: 7. The CDR3 is 15 residues long. CDR3 sequence: CASSSWTSAFYEQYF. The CDR3 DNA reads as TGTGCCAGCAGCTCGTGGACTAGCGCTTTCTACGAGCAGTACTTC. The full variable domain, with the rest looked up from reference TRBV7-2 and TRBJ2-7, is GAGVSQSPSNKVTEKGKDVELRCDPISGHTALYWYRQSLGQGLEFLIYFQGNSAPDKSGLPSDRFSAERTGGSVSTLTIQRTQQEDSAVYLCASSSWTSAFYEQYFGPGTRLTVT.

The CDR3 region is CASSSNRDRDGYTF. CDR3 coding DNA: TGTGCCAGCAGTTCCAACCGGGACAGGGATGGCTACACCTTC. V and J are TRBV12-3 or TRBV12-4 and TRBJ1-2; 9 nucleotides align to TRBD1. V lost 4 bases, J lost 6 bases, and 6 bases stayed unmatched. The length of the CDR3 is 14 residues.

The chain uses TRBV4-3 and TRBJ2-7; D remains ambiguous. Germline V gene lookup returns CDR1 LGHNA and CDR2 YSLEER. The CDR3 runs to 13 residues. With 6 bases removed from V and 6 bases from J, the gap between germline ends came to 15 bases. The CDR3 nucleotides read TGCGCCAGCAGTGGGTCCTTGGGCGGCGAGCAGTACTTC. This sequence encodes CASSGSLGGEQYF.

The chain combines TRBV7-3 with TRBJ2-3; 8 nucleotides line up with TRBD2. Losses at the gene ends were 6 bases for V and 3 bases for J; bases not matched to a gene: 5. Germline V gene lookup returns CDR1 SGHTA and CDR2 FQGTGA. This CDR3 contains 14 residues. CDR3 protein: CASRASGRTDTQYF. In DNA form, the CDR3 reads TGTGCCAGCAGGGCGAGCGGGAGAACAGATACGCAGTATTTT.

The chain recombines TRBV12-3 or TRBV12-4 with TRBJ2-7; the match to TRBD2 covers 7 bases. V lost 4 bases to trimming and J lost 7 bases; unmatched junction nucleotides: 13. The CDR3 covers 15 residues. CDR3 amino acids: CASSSLLAYYNEQYF. In DNA form, the CDR3 reads TGTGCCAGCAGTTCCCTACTAGCGTACTACAATGAGCAGTACTTC.

V is TRBV28 and J is TRBJ2-1; D could derive from TRBD1 or TRBD2 (5 bases each). CDR3 length: 11 residues. Germline V gives CDR1 MDHEN, CDR2 SYDVKM. V was shortened by 2 bases and J by 15 bases, with 11 bases between the two germline ends. In nucleotides, the CDR3 is TGTGCCAGCAGTTTACAGGGAGTAATGTTCTTC. It is translated as CASSLQGVMFF.

This clonotype has a count of ten or more. V usage is TRBV25-1 and J usage is TRBJ2-7; a possible D gene is TRBD1 (5 bases). The CDR3 covers 12 residues. V lost 3 bases and J lost 5, with 8 bases in between. Germline-derived CDR1 and CDR2 are MGHDK and SYGVNS. This CDR3 reads CASSDTGDEQYF. The CDR3 coding sequence is TGTGCCAGCAGTGACACAGGAGACGAGCAGTACTTC.

This clonotype was recorded at least ten times. This chain uses TRBV7-2 with TRBJ2-1, with D perhaps matching TRBD2 (6 bases). Germline values: CDR1 SGHTA, CDR2 FQGNSA. This CDR3 has 13 amino acids. Trimming pared 0 bases from V and 13 bases from J, leaving 13 bases between. The CDR3 DNA is TGTGCCAGCAGCTTAGCGGGGGGAGATACCCAGTTCTTC. Translation gives CASSLAGGDTQFF.

As for this clonotype: A single base separates this from a much larger clone, so it may be a read error. V gene TRBV28 combines with J gene TRBJ2-5, with a tentative D call TRBD2 (6 bases). The DNA end lines up better with TRBJ2-7; the J call may be wrong. This CDR3 comprises 15 residues. CDR1 and CDR2 (germline): MDHEN, SYDVKM. CDR3 nucleotide sequence: TGTGCCAGCGGAGGAGCGGGTCGTTCGGGAGACGAGCAGTACTTC. Its protein is CASGGAGRSGDEQYF.

The chain couples TRBV29-1 to TRBJ1-2; D gene ambiguous. The V gene's germline CDR1 is SQVTM and CDR2 ANQGSEA. The ends were cut back, 4 bases at V and 6 bases at J, with 15 bases in the middle. There are 13 residues in the CDR3. CDR3 sequence (DNA): TGCAGCGTTGTTGGCAGGTTGGAGAATGGCTACACCTTC. Amino acid sequence: CSVVGRLENGYTF.

This clonotype appeared a few times. CDR3 sequence: CASSYEGGGVYGYTF. The CDR3 nucleotides read TGTGCCAGCAGTTACGAAGGAGGAGGCGTCTATGGCTACACCTTC. The rearrangement joins TRBV6-5 to TRBJ1-2; D unclear. The V end was cut by 2 bases, the J end by 4 bases, with 14 bases between. The CDR3 is 15 amino acids. From germline, CDR1 is MNHEY and CDR2 SVGAGI.

The chain links TRBV5-1 to TRBJ2-3; 13 bases match TRBD2. This CDR3 is built from 16 residues. V trimming: 5 bases; J trimming: 2 bases; junction bases outside the gene matches: 5. The germline V gene has CDR1 SGHRS and CDR2 YFSETQ. CDR3 amino acids: CASRLLAGGTTDTQYF. The CDR3 bases are TGCGCCAGCAGATTACTAGCGGGGGGGACCACAGATACGCAGTATTTT.

The rearrangement uses TRBV12-5 and TRBJ2-3, with D possibly TRBD2 on 6 matching bases. The CDR3 has 14 residues. Germline V gene lookup returns CDR1 LGHNT and CDR2 FRNRAP. The V end was cut by 1 base, the J end by 6 bases, with 11 bases between. CDR3 residues: CASGLEETSDTQYF. The CDR3 DNA sequence: TGTGCTAGTGGTTTGGAAGAGACTAGTGATACGCAGTATTTT.

The CDR3 loop reads CASSLWSGGYTF. The CDR3 DNA follows: TGTGCCAGCAGTTTATGGTCCGGTGGCTACACCTTC. This chain links TRBV12-3 or TRBV12-4 with TRBJ1-2; the D is unclear. This CDR3 is 12 amino acids long. V lost 2 bases to trimming and J lost 7 bases, with 8 bases between them.

The table lists this clonotype with many counts. The chain has TRBV11-2 and TRBJ2-7; D tentatively fits TRBD1 or TRBD2 (5 bases each). The CDR3 is made up of 13 amino acids. Trimming took off 5 bases at V and 7 bases at J, with 15 bases between the two ends. Per germline, CDR1 SGHAT and CDR2 FQNNGV. The CDR3 nucleotides read TGTGCCAGCAGCCCGGGGATAGAGGGGGAGCAGTACTTC. It codes for CASSPGIEGEQYF.